Presented here are 18 T cell receptor beta chains from one specimen sequenced in a study of patients and donors after allogeneic stem cell transplantation (TCRdb year 2020). The receptor library was made with RT-PCR. TCRdb records NextSeq 550 as the sequencer. In TCRdb, the public reads were trimmed at Q25 with fastp and aligned with MiXCR, with productive beta chains retained. When rows share a CDR3 protein, they turn into one entry using the most common DNA and genes. The sample includes approximately 170,000 distinct CDR3 sequences, with more than 20% observed a single time. More than 25% of the sample rests with the top ten. Sequenced: blood, either unsorted or a sorted T cell fraction (not recorded which). The receptors shown here come from a human donor who was either an allogeneic HSCT recipient or a stem cell or donor lymphocyte infusion donor (not recorded which). It is not recorded whose cells these are; they may come from a transplant donor.

The chain recombines TRBV3-1 with TRBJ2-3, with TRBD2 identical over 11 bases. The V segment lost 3 bases and the J segment 5 bases; nucleotides outside the gene matches: 16. The CDR3 length is 19 residues. CDR1 LGHDT and CDR2 YNNKEL come from the germline V gene (reference sequence). The CDR3 DNA follows: TGTGCCAGCAGCCACCAACCGGCGGGACTAGCGGTGTGGGTAGATACGCAGTATTTT. Translating it yields CASSHQPAGLAVWVDTQYF.

This clonotype was seen only a few times. The gene calls are TRBV6-5 and TRBJ1-6; unclear D gene. The CDR3 is 14 residues long. Germline V CDR1 and CDR2: MNHEY, SVGAGI. With 2 bases removed from V and 7 bases from J, the gap between germline ends came to 9 bases. CDR3: CASSYGQTNSPLHF. In DNA, the CDR3 is TGTGCCAGCAGTTACGGGCAAACCAATTCACCCCTCCACTTT.

The chain combines TRBV15 with TRBJ1-4; tentatively, D is TRBD1 (5 bases). With 3 bases removed from V and 3 bases from J, the gap between germline ends came to 14 bases. Germline CDR1 and CDR2: LNHNV and YYDKDF (reference sequence). CDR3 length: 16 residues. CDR3 residues: CATSRNAGPANEKLFF. As DNA, the CDR3 is TGTGCCACCAGCAGGAATGCAGGGCCGGCTAATGAAAAACTGTTTTTT. The whole variable domain, filled in from reference TRBV15 and TRBJ1-4, reads DAMVIQNPRYQVTQFGKPVTLSCSQTLNHNVMYWYQQKSSQAPKLLFHYYDKDFNNEADTPDNFQSRRPNTSFCFLDIRSPGLGDTAMYLCATSRNAGPANEKLFFGSGTQLSVL.

In its sample, this clonotype was seen a few times. This rearrangement joins TRBV6-1 to TRBJ2-7, with D possibly being TRBD2 (5 bases). Germline V gene data show CDR1 as MNHNS and CDR2 as SASEGT. This CDR3 comprises 16 residues. Between the trimmed V and J ends, which lost 1 base and 3 bases, there was a span of 16 bases. The DNA for the CDR3 is TGTGCCAGCAGTGAAGGAATGAGGTACGGGAACTACGAGCAGTACTTC. It translates to CASSEGMRYGNYEQYF.

DNA for the CDR3: TGCAGCGTTGAGGAGCTAGCGGGGGGGCCTTCCGACACAGATACGCAGTATTTT. Residues: CSVEELAGGPSDTDTQYF. The chain carries TRBV29-1 and TRBJ2-3, with 12 bases identical to TRBD2. The trim removed 3 bases at V and 2 bases at J, leaving 12 bases unmatched. Germline V gene data show CDR1 as SQVTM and CDR2 as ANQGSEA. The CDR3 runs 18 residues.

This clonotype was recorded at least ten times. The gene calls are TRBV5-5 and TRBJ1-2, with a possible D match to TRBD1 (5 bases). The V gene lost 3 bases and the J gene lost 4 bases, with 10 bases spanning the gap. CDR3 length: 13 residues. Germline loops: CDR1 SGHKS, CDR2 YYEKEE (reference sequence). CDR3 amino acids: CASSSGTAYGYTF. DNA of the CDR3: TGTGCCAGCAGCTCCGGGACTGCCTATGGCTACACCTTC.

CDR3 DNA: TGCAGTGCTAGTATGCAGGGAACGATTGGCTACACCTTC. Its protein product is CSASMQGTIGYTF. The chain carries TRBV20-1 and TRBJ1-2, with D perhaps matching TRBD1 (5 bases). The CDR3 runs 13 residues. CDR1 and CDR2 from the germline V gene are DFQATT and SNEGSKA (reference sequence). Trimming took off 3 bases at V and 7 bases at J, with 15 bases between the two ends.

This clonotype was counted many times. The CDR3 loop is CAISDGQEGSGNTIYF. In nucleotides, the CDR3 is TGTGCCATCAGTGACGGACAGGAAGGCTCTGGAAACACCATATATTTT. The chain recombines TRBV10-3 with TRBJ1-3; 7 nucleotides match TRBD1. The V segment lost 3 bases and the J segment 0 bases; nucleotides outside the gene matches: 5. CDR3 length: 16 amino acids. The V gene's germline CDR1 is ENHRY and CDR2 SYGVKD.

This clonotype was counted a few times. V usage is TRBV10-3 and J usage is TRBJ2-5, with D uncertain. Trimming shortened V by 2 bases and J by 1 base, and 5 bases separated the two germline ends. Germline CDR1 and CDR2: ENHRY and SYGVKD. The CDR3 covers 13 residues. The CDR3 here is CAISEMGQETQYF. In nucleotides, the CDR3 is TGTGCCATCAGTGAGATGGGCCAAGAGACCCAGTACTTC.

The chain uses TRBV20-1 and TRBJ2-1; D tentatively fits TRBD1 or TRBD2 (5 bases each). There are 15 residues in the CDR3. Germline values: CDR1 DFQATT, CDR2 SNEGSKA (reference sequence). Trimming removed 0 bases from V and 4 bases from J, with 13 bases in between. Here the CDR3 DNA reads TGCAGTGCTAGAGATCGGGACCGGACATACAATGAGCAGTTCTTC. This translates into CSARDRDRTYNEQFF.

The CDR3 bases are TGCGCCAGCAGCCAAGCCCCAGGGGCCTGGGATAATGAAAAACTGTTTTTT. It codes for CASSQAPGAWDNEKLFF. This sequence joins TRBV4-1 and TRBJ1-4, with D perhaps TRBD1 (6 bases). V dropped 1 base and J dropped 4 bases, with 16 bases sitting between them. This CDR3 has 17 residues. The V gene's germline CDR1 is MGHRA and CDR2 YSYEKL.

This clonotype was counted between two and nine times. The chain joins TRBV6-5 to TRBJ2-1; D is unclear. The germline V and J ends were trimmed by 4 bases and 8 bases, with 12 bases remaining between them. Germline-derived CDR1 and CDR2 are MNHEY and SVGAGI. The CDR3 is 13 residues long. This chain's CDR3 is CASSLALAYEQFF. CDR3 coding DNA: TGTGCCAGCAGTTTAGCCCTGGCCTATGAGCAGTTCTTC.

This clonotype was detected a few times. The rearrangement links TRBV4-3 to TRBJ2-7; D remains ambiguous. V was trimmed by 0 bases and J by 3 bases, leaving 15 bases between them. Germline assignment: CDR1 LGHNA and CDR2 YSLEER. The CDR3 runs to 16 residues. CDR3 DNA sequence: TGCGCCAGCAGCCAAGAGCACTTGTTGAATGACTACGAGCAGTACTTC. Protein product: CASSQEHLLNDYEQYF.

This clonotype was counted only a few times. This chain uses TRBV20-1 with TRBJ2-1; 13 bases are shared with TRBD2. Per the germline V gene, CDR1 is DFQATT and CDR2 is SNEGSKA (reference sequence). The CDR3 runs to 14 residues. The J segment lost 10 bases and the V segment lost 4 bases, leaving 7 bases of the junction unmatched. The CDR3 DNA is TGCAGTGCTACGTCCGGGACTAGCGGGATCGAGCAGTTCTTC. Its protein is CSATSGTSGIEQFF.

The chain is built from TRBV7-9 and TRBJ2-1, with 14 bases aligning to TRBD2. The germline V gene encodes CDR1 SEHNR and CDR2 FQNEAQ (reference sequence). Germline trimming cut 4 bases from V and 7 bases from J; bases unmatched to any gene: 12. The CDR3 covers 18 residues. The CDR3 sequence is CASSSSKSGTSGSNEQFF. The CDR3 nucleotides are TGTGCCAGCAGCTCTAGCAAGTCAGGGACTAGCGGGAGTAATGAGCAGTTCTTC.

There are many counts of this clonotype. CDR3 residues: CASSLTGNQPQHF. CDR3 DNA sequence: TGTGCCAGCTCGTTGACAGGGAATCAGCCCCAGCATTTT. V usage is TRBV18 and J usage is TRBJ1-5, with TRBD1 matching over 7 bases. The trim removed 6 bases at V and 4 bases at J, leaving 3 bases unmatched. CDR3 length: 13 amino acids. Germline-derived CDR1 and CDR2 are KGHSH and LQKENI. Supplemented by reference TRBV18 and TRBJ1-5, the full variable domain reads NAGVMQNPRHLVRRRGQEARLRCSPMKGHSHVYWYRQLPEEGLKFMVYLQKENIIDESGMPKERFSAEFPKEGPSILRIQQVVRGDSAAYFCASSLTGNQPQHFGDGTRLSIL.

In this sample, this clonotype turned up a few times. The chain links TRBV7-8 to TRBJ1-6; D is possibly TRBD1 (6 bases). V gave up 6 bases and J gave up 0 bases, with 21 bases separating them. The V gene's germline CDR1 is SGHVS and CDR2 FQNEAQ. CDR3 length: 19 amino acids. The CDR3 bases are TGTGCCAGCAGGTCGGGCGTACAGGGTAAAAGCTCCTATAATTCACCCCTCCACTTT. It translates to CASRSGVQGKSSYNSPLHF.

This clonotype appeared a few times. V is TRBV18 and J is TRBJ1-2; D possibly corresponds to TRBD1 (6 bases). Germline V gene lookup returns CDR1 KGHSH and CDR2 LQKENI. The CDR3 extends over 14 amino acids. V was pared by 3 bases and J by 6 bases, with 14 bases between. CDR3 protein: CASSPKGEGNGYTF. The CDR3 bases are TGTGCCAGCTCACCGAAGGGGGAAGGAAATGGCTACACCTTC.